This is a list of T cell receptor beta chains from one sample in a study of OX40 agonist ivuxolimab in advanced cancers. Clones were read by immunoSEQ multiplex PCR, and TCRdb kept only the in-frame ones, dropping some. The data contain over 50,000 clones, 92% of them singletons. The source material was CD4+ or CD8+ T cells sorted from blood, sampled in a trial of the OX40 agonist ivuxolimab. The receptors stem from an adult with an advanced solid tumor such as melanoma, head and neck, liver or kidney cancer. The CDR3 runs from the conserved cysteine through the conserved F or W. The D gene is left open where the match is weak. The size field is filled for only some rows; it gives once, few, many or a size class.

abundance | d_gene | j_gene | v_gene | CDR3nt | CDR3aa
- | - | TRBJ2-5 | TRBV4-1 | TGCGCCAGCACCCCGTACCGCCACCAAGAGACCCAGTACTTC | CASTPYRHQETQYF
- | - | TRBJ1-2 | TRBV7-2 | TGTGCCAGCAGCTTTTTAGTACAGTCCTATGGCTACACCTTC | CASSFLVQSYGYTF
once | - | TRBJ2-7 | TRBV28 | TGTGCCAGCAGTTTTAAGGGCAGCTCCTACGAGCAGTACTTC | CASSFKGSSYEQYF
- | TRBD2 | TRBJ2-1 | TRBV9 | TGTGCCAGCAGCCCTTGGCTAGCGGGAGGACTATACAATGAGCAGTTCTTC | CASSPWLAGGLYNEQFF
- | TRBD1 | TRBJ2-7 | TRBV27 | TGTGCCAGCAGTCCCACAGGGGGGAGTGGCGAGCAGTACTTC | CASSPTGGSGEQYF
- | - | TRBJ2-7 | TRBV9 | TGTGCCAGCAGCGTCACCGGGACTCCAACCTACGAGCAGTACTTC | CASSVTGTPTYEQYF
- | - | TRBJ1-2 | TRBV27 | TGTGCCAGCAGGGGAACTAACCATGGCTACACCTTC | CASRGTNHGYTF
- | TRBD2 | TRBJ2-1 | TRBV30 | TGTGCCTGGGCGCCGGGACTAGGCCGTAAAAGTGAGCAGTTCTTC | CAWAPGLGRKSEQFF
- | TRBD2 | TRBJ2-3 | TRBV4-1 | TGCGCCAGCAGCCACCCACTAGCGGGAGAGGGCGCAGATACGCAGTATTTT | CASSHPLAGEGADTQYF
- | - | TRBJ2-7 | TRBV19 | TGTGCCAGTAGTGGGGTGGCAGGGTACGAGCAGTACTTC | CASSGVAGYEQYF
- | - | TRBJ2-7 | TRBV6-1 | TGTGCCAGCAGTGATTGGGAAACGAGTCCTTCTCAATACGAGCAGTACTTC | CASSDWETSPSQYEQYF
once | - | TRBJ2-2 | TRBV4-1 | TGCGCCAGCAGCCATTCAGGGCCGAACACCGGGGAGCTGTTTTTT | CASSHSGPNTGELFF
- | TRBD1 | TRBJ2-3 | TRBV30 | TGTGCCTGGAGTGTACAGGGGGGAAACACAGATACGCAGTATTTT | CAWSVQGGNTDTQYF
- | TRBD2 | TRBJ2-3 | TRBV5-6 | TGTGCCAGCAGCCCGTGGACTAGCGGTAGCACAGATACGCAGTATTTT | CASSPWTSGSTDTQYF
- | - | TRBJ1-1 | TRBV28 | TGTGCCAGCAGTCTAGGGGGGACGAACACTGAAGCTTTCTTT | CASSLGGTNTEAFF
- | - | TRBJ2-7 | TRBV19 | TGTGCCAGTAGTATATCAGGGGTCTACGAGCAGTACTTC | CASSISGVYEQYF
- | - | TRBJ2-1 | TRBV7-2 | TGTGCCAGCAGCCACTATTACAATGAGCAGTTCTTC | CASSHYYNEQFF
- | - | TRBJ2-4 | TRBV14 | TGTGCCAGCAGCCACTGGGGGAACATTCAGTACTTC | CASSHWGNIQYF
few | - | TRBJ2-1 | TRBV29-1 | TGCAGCGTTGAATTGGGTAGCTCCTACAATGAGCAGTTCTTC | CSVELGSSYNEQFF
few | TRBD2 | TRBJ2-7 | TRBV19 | TGTGCCAGTAGTAGCGGGAGTGGTTCCTACGAGCAGTACTTC | CASSSGSGSYEQYF
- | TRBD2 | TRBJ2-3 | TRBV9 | TGTGCCAGCAGCGGTTGGACTAGCGGTCGCACAGATACGCAGTATTTT | CASSGWTSGRTDTQYF
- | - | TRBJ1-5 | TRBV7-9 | TGTGCCAGCAGCTCCGGGACAACAAATCAGCCCCAGCATTTT | CASSSGTTNQPQHF
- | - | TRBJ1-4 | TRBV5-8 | TGTGCCAGCAGTTCCAGACCGACTGCAACTAATGAAAAACTGTTTTTT | CASSSRPTATNEKLFF
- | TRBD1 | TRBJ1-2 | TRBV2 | TGTGCCAGCAGTGAAAGTCGAGGGGGCTTCTATGGCTACACCTTC | CASSESRGGFYGYTF
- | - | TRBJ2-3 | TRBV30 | TGTGCCTGGAGTCTGGGGGATACGCAGTATTTT | CAWSLGDTQYF
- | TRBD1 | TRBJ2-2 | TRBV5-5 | TGTGCCAGCAGCTTGGTGGGGACAGACGACACCGGGGAGCTGTTTTTT | CASSLVGTDDTGELFF
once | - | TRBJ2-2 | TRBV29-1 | TGCAGCGCAGGGGACTATAACACCGGGGAGCTGTTTTTT | CSAGDYNTGELFF
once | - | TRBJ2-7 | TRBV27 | TGTGCCAGCTCGAATCCGGGACATATGTCCCTCGGCGAGCAGTACTTC | CASSNPGHMSLGEQYF
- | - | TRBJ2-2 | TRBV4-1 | TGCGCCAGCAGCCAATTTGGTGGGAACACCGGGGAGCTGTTTTTT | CASSQFGGNTGELFF
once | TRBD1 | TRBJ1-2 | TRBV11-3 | TGTGCCAGCAGTCTGACAGGGGCGCCTAACTATGGCTACACCTTC | CASSLTGAPNYGYTF
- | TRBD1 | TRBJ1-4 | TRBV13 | TGTGCCAGCAGCTCCAGGGGGACTAATGAAAAACTGTTTTTT | CASSSRGTNEKLFF
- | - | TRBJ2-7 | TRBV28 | TGTGCCAGCAAGAGACCCTATAGCTACGAGCAGTACTTC | CASKRPYSYEQYF